This T cell receptor (beta chain) emerged from a study of shared clonotypes between healthy human individuals. CD8 cells regarded as naive lacked CD45RO, were positively chosen for CCR7, and omitted terminally differentiated effector memory CD45RA+ cells. The assay ran at deep level. A 200 ng quantity of DNA, tens of thousands of T cell genomes, went into the sorted-subset replicate PCRs. Produced via immunoSEQ multiplex PCR; TCRdb's table is partial and in-frame only. The data contain some 2 million clones, roughly 94% of them seen just once; the ten biggest clones take up 0.9% to 1.3%. Only one count was recorded for this clone. Antigen unknown. Whole-study results and caveats: A handful of donors had around 5% of their naive CD4 clonotypes in common.

The CDR3 consists of 11 residues. The V gene's germline CDR1 is SQVTM and CDR2 ANQGSEA. The sequencing input was naive CD8+ T cells sorted from blood. This sequence originates from a man between 18 and 35 years old in good health. The rearrangement joins TRBV29-1 to TRBJ1-3, with D maybe TRBD1 (5 bases). The CDR3 nucleotides read TGCGGCCACAGGATTGGAAACACCATATATTTT. The encoded protein is CGHRIGNTIYF.